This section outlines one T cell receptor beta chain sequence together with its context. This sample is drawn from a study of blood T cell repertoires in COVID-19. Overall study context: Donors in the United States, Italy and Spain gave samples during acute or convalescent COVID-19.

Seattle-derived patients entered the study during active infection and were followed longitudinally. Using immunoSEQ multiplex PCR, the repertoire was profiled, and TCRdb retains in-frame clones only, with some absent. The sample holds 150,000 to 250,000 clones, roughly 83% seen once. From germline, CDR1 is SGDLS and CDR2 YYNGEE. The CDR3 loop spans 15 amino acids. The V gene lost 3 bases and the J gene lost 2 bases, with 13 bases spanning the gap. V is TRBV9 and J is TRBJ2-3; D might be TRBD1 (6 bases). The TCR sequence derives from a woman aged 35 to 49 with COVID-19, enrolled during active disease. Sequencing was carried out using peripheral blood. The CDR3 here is CASSESGAPTDTQYF. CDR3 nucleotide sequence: TGTGCCAGCAGCGAATCAGGGGCACCCACAGATACGCAGTATTTT. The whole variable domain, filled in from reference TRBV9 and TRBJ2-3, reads DSGVTQTPKHLITATGQRVTLRCSPRSGDLSVYWYQQSLDQGLQFLIQYYNGEERAKGNILERFSAQQFPDLHSELNLSSLELGDSALYFCASSESGAPTDTQYFGPGTRLTVL.